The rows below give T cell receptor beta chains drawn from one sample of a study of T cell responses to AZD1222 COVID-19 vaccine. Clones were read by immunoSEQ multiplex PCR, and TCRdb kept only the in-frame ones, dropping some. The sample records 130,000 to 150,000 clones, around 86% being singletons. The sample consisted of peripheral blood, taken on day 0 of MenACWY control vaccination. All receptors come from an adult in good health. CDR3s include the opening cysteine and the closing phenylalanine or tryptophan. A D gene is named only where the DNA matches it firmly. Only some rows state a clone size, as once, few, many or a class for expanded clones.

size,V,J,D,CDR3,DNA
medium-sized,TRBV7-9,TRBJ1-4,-,CASSPDHGSATNEKLFF,TGTGCCAGCAGCCCAGACCACGGCAGTGCAACTAATGAAAAACTGTTTTTT
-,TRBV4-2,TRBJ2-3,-,CASSPGRGGDTQYF,TGTGCCAGCAGCCCGGGACGGGGCGGAGATACGCAGTATTTT
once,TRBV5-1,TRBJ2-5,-,CASSLVPGAHRSQETQYF,TGCGCCAGCAGCTTGGTGCCCGGGGCCCATCGATCCCAAGAGACCCAGTACTTC
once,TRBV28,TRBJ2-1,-,CASSEINEQFF,TGTGCCAGCAGTGAGATCAATGAGCAGTTCTTC
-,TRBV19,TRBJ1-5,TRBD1,CASSQTGTGGVQPQHF,TGTGCCAGTAGTCAGACCGGGACAGGGGGCGTTCAGCCCCAGCATTTT
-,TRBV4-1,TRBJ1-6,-,CASSPGDVGSSPLHF,TGCGCCAGCAGCCCAGGGGACGTGGGATCCTCACCCCTCCACTTT
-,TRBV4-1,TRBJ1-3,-,CASSQGRSLAGNTIYF,TGCGCCAGCAGCCAAGGGCGGTCTCTGGCTGGAAACACCATATATTTT
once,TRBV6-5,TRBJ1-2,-,CASSYSGFTGNYGYTF,TGTGCCAGCAGTTACTCGGGGTTCACAGGCAACTATGGCTACACCTTC
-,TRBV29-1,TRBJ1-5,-,CSVSSSDNQPQHF,TGCAGCGTTAGTAGTAGTGACAATCAGCCCCAGCATTTT
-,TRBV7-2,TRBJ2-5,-,CASSLAGAGETQYF,TGTGCCAGCAGCTTAGCAGGGGCCGGAGAGACCCAGTACTTC
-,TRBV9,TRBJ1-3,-,CASSVEAPRRSGNTIYF,TGTGCCAGCAGCGTAGAGGCACCCCGGCGCTCTGGAAACACCATATATTTT
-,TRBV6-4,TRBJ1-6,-,CASSDSSGSNSPLHF,TGTGCCAGCAGTGACTCTTCTGGTAGTAATTCACCCCTCCACTTT
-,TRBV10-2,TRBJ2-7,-,CASSGSYEQYF,TGCGCCAGCAGTGGCAGCTACGAGCAGTACTTC
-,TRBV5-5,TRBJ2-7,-,CASEGGLVREQYF,TGTGCCAGCGAGGGGGGTTTAGTTCGCGAGCAGTACTTC
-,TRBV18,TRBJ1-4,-,CASSGRDSKNEKLFF,TGTGCCAGCTCGGGCCGGGACTCTAAGAACGAAAAACTGTTTTTT
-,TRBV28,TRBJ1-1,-,CASRMNTEAFF,TGTGCCAGCAGGATGAACACTGAAGCTTTCTTT
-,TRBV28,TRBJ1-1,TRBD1,CASSLPSTDRGRRGNTEAFF,TGTGCCAGCAGTTTACCCTCAACCGACAGGGGGCGAAGGGGGAACACTGAAGCTTTCTTT
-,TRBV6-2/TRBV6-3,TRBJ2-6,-,CASSPWVSGANVLTF,TGTGCCAGCAGCCCCTGGGTCTCTGGGGCCAACGTCCTGACTTTC
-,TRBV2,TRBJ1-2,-,CASSAGHGYTF,TGTGCCAGCAGTGCAGGGCATGGCTACACCTTC
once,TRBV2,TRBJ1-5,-,CASSRGLNQPQHF,TGTGCCAGCAGTAGAGGTCTGAATCAGCCCCAGCATTTT
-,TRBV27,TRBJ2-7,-,CASSFLDRVNEQYF,TGTGCCAGCAGTTTTTTAGACCGCGTCAACGAGCAGTACTTC
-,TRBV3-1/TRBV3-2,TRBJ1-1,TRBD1,CASSQGTGYPADTEAFF,TGTGCCAGCAGCCAAGGGACAGGCTATCCGGCGGACACTGAAGCTTTCTTT
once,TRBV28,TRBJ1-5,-,CASRQAFVHQPQHF,TGTGCCAGCAGACAGGCGTTCGTCCATCAGCCCCAGCATTTT
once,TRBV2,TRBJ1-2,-,CASRLDRANYGYTF,TGTGCCAGCAGGTTGGACAGAGCTAACTATGGCTACACCTTC
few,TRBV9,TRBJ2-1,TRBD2,CASSENLAGGREQFF,TGTGCCAGCAGCGAAAATCTAGCGGGGGGACGTGAGCAGTTCTTC
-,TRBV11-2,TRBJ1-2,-,CASSLGRGAGYGYTF,TGTGCCAGCAGCTTAGGTCGGGGGGCAGGCTATGGCTACACCTTC
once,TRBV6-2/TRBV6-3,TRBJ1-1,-,CASSYSGGNEAFF,TGTGCCAGCAGTTACTCAGGGGGAAATGAAGCTTTCTTT
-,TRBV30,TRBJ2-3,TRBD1,CAWSTGGGTDTQYF,TGTGCCTGGAGCACAGGGGGCGGCACAGATACGCAGTATTTT
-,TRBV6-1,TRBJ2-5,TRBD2,CASSAGTSGGAKTQYF,TGTGCCAGCAGTGCTGGGACTAGCGGGGGGGCCAAGACCCAGTACTTC
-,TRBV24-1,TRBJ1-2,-,CATSDSKYGYTF,TGTGCCACCAGTGATTCGAAATATGGCTACACCTTC
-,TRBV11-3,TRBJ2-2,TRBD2,CASSFSGGRTGELFF,TGTGCCAGCAGCTTTAGCGGGGGACGGACCGGGGAGCTGTTTTTT
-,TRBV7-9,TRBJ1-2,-,CASSLAGLSYGYTF,TGTGCCAGCAGCTTAGCCGGTCTCTCCTATGGCTACACCTTC
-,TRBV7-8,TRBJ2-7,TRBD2,CASSLAAGVISYEQYF,TGTGCCAGCAGCTTAGCGGCGGGGGTAATCTCCTACGAGCAGTACTTC
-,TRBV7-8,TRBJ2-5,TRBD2,CASSLGARGAPETQYF,TGTGCCAGCAGCTTAGGGGCGCGGGGGGCCCCGGAGACCCAGTACTTC
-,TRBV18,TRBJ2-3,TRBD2,CASSPRLADVTDTQYF,TGTGCCAGCTCACCACGACTAGCGGACGTCACAGATACGCAGTATTTT
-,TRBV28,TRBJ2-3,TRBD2,CASSSLGLAGNF,TGTGCCAGCAGTTCATTGGGGCTAGCGGGAAATTTT
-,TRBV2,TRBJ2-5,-,CASSEGGGRQETQYF,TGTGCCAGCAGTGAAGGGGGGGGCCGTCAAGAGACCCAGTACTTC
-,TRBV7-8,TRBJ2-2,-,CASSLSVTGSTGELFF,TGTGCCAGCAGCCTCTCAGTTACAGGATCCACCGGGGAGCTGTTTTTT
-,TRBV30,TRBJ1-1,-,CAWIPPQAGPKGTEAFF,TGTGCCTGGATCCCTCCGCAAGCAGGGCCTAAGGGCACTGAAGCTTTCTTT
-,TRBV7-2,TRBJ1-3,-,CASSLRTSGNTIYF,TGTGCCAGCAGCTTAAGGACTTCTGGAAACACCATATATTTT
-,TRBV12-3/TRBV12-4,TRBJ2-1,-,CASSPSTWNEQFF,TGTGCCAGCAGTCCTTCTACATGGAATGAGCAGTTCTTC
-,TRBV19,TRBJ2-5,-,CASSMGFSLGETQYF,TGTGCCAGTAGTATGGGGTTCTCCCTTGGGGAGACCCAGTACTTC
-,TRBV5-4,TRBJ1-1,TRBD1,CASSQDHPRRDSLNTEAFF,TGTGCCAGCAGCCAAGATCACCCAAGACGGGACAGCTTGAACACTGAAGCTTTCTTT
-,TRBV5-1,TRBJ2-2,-,CASSLDGPWSGELFF,TGCGCCAGCAGCTTGGACGGGCCCTGGAGCGGGGAGCTGTTTTTT
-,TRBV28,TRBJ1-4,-,CASTLGGEEKLFF,TGTGCCAGCACCCTGGGGGGGGAGGAAAAACTGTTTTTT
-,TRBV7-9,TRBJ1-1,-,CASSLKNTEAFF,TGTGCCAGCAGCTTAAAGAACACTGAAGCTTTCTTT
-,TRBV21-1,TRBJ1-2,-,CASSKDDGYTF,TGTGCCAGCAGCAAGGACGATGGCTACACCTTC
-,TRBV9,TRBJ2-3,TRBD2,CASSPPAGGGTDTQYF,TGTGCCAGCAGCCCCCCCGCGGGGGGAGGCACAGATACGCAGTATTTT
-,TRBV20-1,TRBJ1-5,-,CSASRQAMNQPQHF,TGCAGTGCTAGTAGGCAGGCTATGAATCAGCCCCAGCATTTT
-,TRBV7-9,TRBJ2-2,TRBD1,CASSYGQGFYTGELFF,TGTGCCAGCAGCTACGGACAGGGATTTTACACCGGGGAGCTGTTTTTT